The sequence of this TCR beta chain was determined in a study of shared clonotypes between healthy human individuals. This table comes from immunoSEQ multiplex PCR, and its TCRdb copy is limited to in-frame clones, with some not included. The sample shows about 2.1 million clones, more than 85% of them seen only once. Naive CD8 isolation took CD45RO-negative cells positively selected for CCR7 and excluded terminally differentiated effector memory CD45RA+ cells. The junction had 4 bases not matched to a gene; V was cut back by 1 base and J by 4 bases. This CDR3 is 14 amino acids long. Germline V gene sequence: CDR1 MGHRA, CDR2 YSYEKL.

The specimen was naive CD8+ T cells from PBMCs. The rearrangement links TRBV4-1 to TRBJ2-7; 7 bases agree with TRBD1. The source of this sequence is a man younger than 30 in good health. Some clones in this sample may be carry-over from other donors' samples. The CDR3 reads CASSQGDRNYEQYF. As DNA, the CDR3 is TGCGCCAGCAGCCAAGGGGACAGAAATTACGAGCAGTACTTC.